This TCR beta chain derives from a study of CD8 T cells in Susac syndrome. Random-hexamer reverse transcription was applied to about 0.45 to 1 ug RNA. Each CDR3 protein is one row after TCRdb ran MiXCR on the immunoSEQ multiplex PCR reads. The sample records around 160,000 distinct CDR3 sequences, about 93% being singletons. Controls comprised healthy donors matched for age and sex. V was shortened by 1 base and J by 8 bases, with 15 bases between the two germline ends. Germline values: CDR1 LNHNV, CDR2 YYDKDF (reference sequence). The CDR3 is 15 amino acids. This receptor was identified in a human donor in good health. Source material: CD4+ T cells from PBMCs. The rearrangement links TRBV15 to TRBJ2-4; D possibly corresponds to TRBD2 (6 bases). The DNA of the CDR3 is TGTGCCACCAGCAGAGTCTTGGACAAGCGGGACATTCAGTACTTC. Amino acid sequence: CATSRVLDKRDIQYF.